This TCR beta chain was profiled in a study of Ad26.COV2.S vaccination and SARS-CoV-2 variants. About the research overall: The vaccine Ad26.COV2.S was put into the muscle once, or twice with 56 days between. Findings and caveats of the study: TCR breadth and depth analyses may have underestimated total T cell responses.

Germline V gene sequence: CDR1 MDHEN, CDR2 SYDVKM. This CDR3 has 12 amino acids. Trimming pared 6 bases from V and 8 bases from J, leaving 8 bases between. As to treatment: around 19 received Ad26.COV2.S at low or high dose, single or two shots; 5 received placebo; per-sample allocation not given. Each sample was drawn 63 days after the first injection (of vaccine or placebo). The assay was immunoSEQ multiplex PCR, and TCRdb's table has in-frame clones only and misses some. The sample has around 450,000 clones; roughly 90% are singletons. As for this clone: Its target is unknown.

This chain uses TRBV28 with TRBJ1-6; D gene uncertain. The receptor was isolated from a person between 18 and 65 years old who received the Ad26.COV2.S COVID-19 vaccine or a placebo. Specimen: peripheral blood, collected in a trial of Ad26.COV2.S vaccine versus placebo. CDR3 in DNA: TGTGCCAGCAGGAACTTCGATTCACCCCTCCACTTT. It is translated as CASRNFDSPLHF.